This entry lists 28 T cell receptor beta chains sequenced from one sample in a study of cytomegalovirus exposure and HLA in healthy donors. It was with 60 Vbeta and 13 Jbeta primers that the PCR ran. TCRdb keeps only in-frame clones here, not all; method: immunoSEQ multiplex PCR. In the table there are around 120,000 clones, around 83% of which are singletons. The material sequenced was PBMCs. These receptors were collected from a human donor in good health.

The chain joins TRBV5-1 to TRBJ2-2; no clear D. The CDR3 contains 14 residues. V dropped 6 bases and J dropped 1 base, with 10 bases sitting between them. Germline values: CDR1 SGHRS, CDR2 YFSETQ. The CDR3: CASMASWNTGELFF. The DNA of the CDR3 is TGCGCCAGCATGGCCAGTTGGAACACCGGGGAGCTGTTTTTT.

This chain joins TRBV2 and TRBJ1-1; a weak D match, TRBD1 (6 bases). Trimming took off 6 bases at V and 5 bases at J, with 19 bases between the two ends. The CDR3 runs 15 residues. Germline V lookup: CDR1 SNHLY, CDR2 FYNNEI. CDR3 region: CASSLWGGARTEAFF. CDR3 nucleotides: TGTGCCAGCAGCCTCTGGGGGGGGGCTAGGACTGAAGCTTTCTTT.

The chain recombines TRBV4-1 with TRBJ1-5, with no clear D. Germline V CDR1 and CDR2: MGHRA, YSYEKL. CDR3 size: 16 residues. The ends were cut back, 1 base at V and 0 bases at J, with 10 bases in the middle. The CDR3 sequence is CASSQVSQNSNQPQHF. For the CDR3, the DNA is TGCGCCAGCAGCCAAGTTTCACAAAATAGCAATCAGCCCCAGCATTTT.

This chain joins TRBV6-5 and TRBJ1-4, with D possibly matching TRBD1 (5 bases). Trimming took off 6 bases at V and 8 bases at J, with 16 bases between the two ends. This CDR3 has 14 amino acids. The germline CDR1 and CDR2 sequences are MNHEY and SVGAGI. This chain's CDR3 is CASSLTTVWEKLFF. CDR3 nucleotides: TGTGCCAGCAGCCTTACGACAGTCTGGGAAAAACTGTTTTTT.

The chain is built from TRBV19 and TRBJ1-6; TRBD1 aligns across 7 bases. Germline CDR1 and CDR2: LNHDA and SQIVND (reference sequence). J was trimmed by 7 bases and V by 8 bases; bases with no gene match: 8. There are 14 residues in the CDR3. The CDR3 coding sequence is TGTGCCAGTGAACGGACAGGTCTAAATTCACCCCTCCACTTT. It codes for CASERTGLNSPLHF. Complete variable domain (other parts from reference TRBV19 and TRBJ1-6): DGGITQSPKYLFRKEGQNVTLSCEQNLNHDAMYWYRQDPGQGLRLIYYSQIVNDFQKGDIAEGYSVSREKKESFPLTVTSAQKNPTAFYLCASERTGLNSPLHFGNGTRLTVT.

This chain connects TRBV2 to TRBJ1-4, with TRBD1 matching over 8 bases. Unmatched junction bases numbered 5, after V lost 3 bases and J lost 8 bases. The CDR3 extends over 14 amino acids. The germline V gene has CDR1 SNHLY and CDR2 FYNNEI. The CDR3 is CASSEEQGAEKLFF. For the CDR3, the DNA is TGTGCCAGCAGTGAGGAGCAGGGGGCGGAAAAACTGTTTTTT.

The V gene is TRBV5-1, the J gene TRBJ2-5; 13 positions agree with TRBD2. With the DNA end fitting TRBJ2-7 better, the J assignment may be wrong. The CDR3 loop spans 16 amino acids. Germline loops: CDR1 SGHRS, CDR2 YFSETQ. The CDR3 here is CASTTWGLAGRYEQYF. The CDR3 coding sequence is TGCGCCAGCACCACATGGGGACTAGCGGGGAGATACGAGCAGTACTTC.

J is TRBJ1-5 and V is TRBV21-1; the D segment call TRBD1 is taken from the table without a DNA check. TRBV21-1 counts as a pseudogene. This CDR3 contains 15 residues. CDR3 in amino acids: CASSSVQGTDQPQHF. The CDR3 region has the DNA TGTGCCAGCAGCAGTGTTCAGGGGACGGATCAGCCCCAGCATTTT.

The rearrangement joins TRBV19 to TRBJ2-7; 7 bases are shared with TRBD1. V was clipped by 5 bases and J by 6 bases; unmatched bases: 4. Germline assignment: CDR1 LNHDA and CDR2 SQIVND (reference sequence). The CDR3 runs to 12 residues. CDR3 amino acids: CASSEGAGEQYF. Written as DNA, the CDR3 is TGTGCCAGTAGTGAGGGGGCCGGCGAGCAGTACTTC.

The chain combines TRBV11-2 with TRBJ2-7; 10 nucleotides line up with TRBD1. After removal of 5 bases from V and 6 bases from J, the junction contained 10 bases not matched to a gene. This CDR3 contains 15 residues. Germline V gene lookup returns CDR1 SGHAT and CDR2 FQNNGV. For the CDR3, the DNA is TGTGCCAGCAGCCCGGGAGGGACAGGGGTTCGCGAGCAGTACTTC. This sequence encodes CASSPGGTGVREQYF.

The rearrangement links TRBV28 to TRBJ1-2; the D gene is possibly TRBD1 (6 bases). There are 14 residues in the CDR3. V shed 6 bases and J shed 1 base, with 12 bases lying between them. The germline V gene encodes CDR1 MDHEN and CDR2 SYDVKM. CDR3 region: CASRTGLRNYGYTF. The DNA for the CDR3 is TGTGCCAGCAGGACAGGACTGCGTAACTATGGCTACACCTTC.

The chain employs TRBV6-5 and TRBJ1-2; a weak D match, TRBD1 (6 bases). The CDR3 covers 14 residues. V gave up 8 bases and J gave up 3 bases, with 16 bases separating them. The V gene's germline CDR1 is MNHEY and CDR2 SVGAGI. The CDR3 region has the DNA TGTGCCAGCGCAGGGGCTTACGAGGACTATGGCTACACCTTC. It specifies CASAGAYEDYGYTF.

The J gene is TRBJ2-5, the V gene TRBV4-1; 9 nucleotides match TRBD2. The closer fit of TRBJ2-7 to the DNA end suggests the J call may be wrong. The CDR3 spans 15 residues. Germline V gene sequence: CDR1 MGHRA, CDR2 YSYEKL. The CDR3 region has the DNA TGCGCCAGCAGCCAAGTGACTAGCGGATCCTACGAGCAGTACTTC. Its protein is CASSQVTSGSYEQYF.

This sequence joins TRBV28 and TRBJ1-1; 7 bases fit TRBD1. The junction had 11 bases not matched to a gene; V was cut back by 6 bases and J by 4 bases. The CDR3 sequence is 15 residues long. The germline gives CDR1 MDHEN, CDR2 SYDVKM. DNA for the CDR3: TGTGCCAGCAGCTATCGGACAGGTGGGGGCACTGAAGCTTTCTTT. This gives the protein CASSYRTGGGTEAFF.

The V and J genes are TRBV19 and TRBJ2-2; a weak D match, TRBD1 (5 bases). Germline CDR1 LNHDA, CDR2 SQIVND (reference sequence). V lost 4 bases and J 3 bases, leaving 15 bases between the germline ends. The CDR3 extends over 16 amino acids. The CDR3 DNA follows: TGTGCCAGTAGTAGTCTTTGGGGCAAAGACACCGGGGAGCTGTTTTTT. It specifies CASSSLWGKDTGELFF.

The chain joins TRBV13 to TRBJ2-7; 9 bases match TRBD2. CDR1 is PRHDT, CDR2 FYEKMQ, per germline (reference sequence). V trimming: 0 bases; J trimming: 7 bases; junction bases outside the gene matches: 7. This CDR3 has 15 amino acids. CDR3: CASSLGGAGGREQYF. DNA of the CDR3: TGTGCCAGCAGCTTAGGCGGCGCGGGGGGGCGGGAGCAGTACTTC.

As for this clone: The sample has other DNA sequences that encode this CDR3 too. This rearrangement joins TRBV5-1 to TRBJ2-7; 9 nucleotides align to TRBD1. V lost 4 bases and J lost 3; bases outside the gene matches: 5. This CDR3 contains 14 residues. Looked up from germline, CDR1 is SGHRS and CDR2 is YFSETQ. CDR3 bases: TGCGCCAGCAGCCTGGGACAGGGACGCTACGAGCAGTACTTC. This translates into CASSLGQGRYEQYF.

The chain employs TRBV19 and TRBJ1-5; weak D call: TRBD1 (6 bases). This CDR3 has 14 residues. The V gene's germline CDR1 is LNHDA and CDR2 SQIVND (reference sequence). V gave up 4 bases and J gave up 3 bases, with 10 bases separating them. The CDR3 reads CASSRDMINQPQHF. DNA for the CDR3: TGTGCCAGTAGTAGGGACATGATCAATCAGCCCCAGCATTTT.

CDR3 sequence reads: CASSLQGQPQHF. In DNA, the CDR3 is TGTGCCAGCAGCTTACAGGGACAGCCCCAGCATTTT. V gene TRBV7-9 combines with J gene TRBJ1-5, with D perhaps matching TRBD1 (5 bases). The CDR3 totals 12 residues. Trimming cost V 2 bases and J 7 bases, with 6 bases left between them. The V gene's germline CDR1 is SEHNR and CDR2 FQNEAQ (reference sequence).

About this clone: At one boundary the junction diverges from the germline segment, which might be a read error. CDR3 amino acids: CASSIEKRGYYNEQLF. CDR3 nucleotide sequence: TGTGCCAGTAGTATAGAAAAGCGGGGGTACTACAATGAGCAGCTCTTC. The chain combines TRBV19 with TRBJ2-1; 8 nucleotides agree with TRBD2. In germline, CDR1 is LNHDA, CDR2 SQIVND (reference sequence). The length of the CDR3 is 16 residues.

This clone was recorded only once. The chain is built from TRBV4-1 and TRBJ2-1, with TRBD2 identical over 7 bases. This CDR3 comprises 14 residues. J lost 9 bases, V lost 4 bases, and 9 bases had no gene match. Germline values: CDR1 MGHRA, CDR2 YSYEKL. CDR3 in DNA: TGCGCCAGCAGCCTACCCTCAGGGAGGGTTGAGCAGTTCTTC. The encoded protein is CASSLPSGRVEQFF.

This chain joins TRBV6-6 and TRBJ1-5; 11 bases fit TRBD1. The trim removed 11 bases at V and 6 bases at J, leaving 12 bases unmatched. CDR1 MNHNY and CDR2 SVGAGI come from the germline V gene (reference sequence). The CDR3 length is 15 residues. The DNA for the CDR3 is TGTGCCGCAGTTCGGGACAGGGGGGGAGGTCAGCCCCAGCATTTT. It specifies CAAVRDRGGGQPQHF.

CDR3 loop: CASSTRVEGVGQFF. DNA for the CDR3: TGTGCCAGCAGTACAAGGGTCGAGGGGGTGGGGCAGTTCTTC. This chain joins TRBV28 and TRBJ2-1; TRBD1 is a possible D gene (6 bases). Germline V gene lookup returns CDR1 MDHEN and CDR2 SYDVKM. The CDR3 sequence is 14 residues long. The V end was cut by 5 bases, the J end by 12 bases, with 20 bases between.

This clone was observed once. The chain couples TRBV5-1 to TRBJ1-6; 7 bases are a match to TRBD1. The V and J ends lost 4 bases and 9 bases, in that order; junction bases with no gene match: 7. Germline V lookup: CDR1 SGHRS, CDR2 YFSETQ. The CDR3 runs to 14 residues. The CDR3 DNA reads TGCGCCAGCAGCATGGGACAGTCAACTTCACCCCTCCACTTT. This sequence encodes CASSMGQSTSPLHF. Drawing the rest from reference TRBV5-1 and TRBJ1-6, the complete variable domain is KAGVTQTPRYLIKTRGQQVTLSCSPISGHRSVSWYQQTPGQGLQFLFEYFSETQRNKGNFPGRFSGRQFSNSRSEMNVSTLELGDSALYLCASSMGQSTSPLHFGNGTRLTVT.

The V call is TRBV5-1, the J call TRBJ1-4; D gene ambiguous. The CDR3 is 15 amino acids. CDR1 SGHRS and CDR2 YFSETQ come from the germline V gene. V was cut by 4 bases and J by 8 bases, with 18 bases left in between. The DNA for the CDR3 is TGCGCCAGCAGCGCGGACGGAATCACGGGGGAAAAACTGTTTTTT. Translated: CASSADGITGEKLFF.

The V and J genes are TRBV13 and TRBJ2-2; 7 bases fit TRBD1. This CDR3 has 15 residues. Trimming took 4 bases from V and 4 from J; bases not matched to a gene: 6. Germline V gives CDR1 PRHDT, CDR2 FYEKMQ (reference sequence). CDR3 bases: TGTGCCAGCAGCTACAGGGGAATTCGCACCGGGGAGCTGTTTTTT. Protein: CASSYRGIRTGELFF.

This clone was found a few times. V and J are TRBV28 and TRBJ1-4, with unresolved D. Per the germline V gene, CDR1 is MDHEN and CDR2 is SYDVKM. V lost 3 bases, J lost 4 bases, and 6 bases lay in between. This CDR3 has 13 amino acids. The DNA for the CDR3 is TGTGCCAGCAGTTTTGTAGTTAATGAAAAACTGTTTTTT. Protein product: CASSFVVNEKLFF.

The genes are TRBV7-9 and TRBJ2-7; D call uncertain. Germline values: CDR1 SEHNR, CDR2 FQNEAQ (reference sequence). V was trimmed by 0 bases and J by 7 bases, leaving 10 bases between them. This CDR3 region has 13 residues. The CDR3: CASSLAGYAEQYF. As DNA, the CDR3 is TGTGCCAGCAGCTTAGCTGGTTATGCGGAGCAGTACTTC.